Following are 29 T cell receptor beta chains from one sample sequenced in a study of cytomegalovirus exposure and HLA in healthy donors. PCR employed 60 Vbeta and 13 Jbeta primers. TCRdb's table, derived via immunoSEQ multiplex PCR, lists solely in-frame clones and lacks some. The data show 100,000 to 150,000 clones, with 82% seen just once and less than 10% held by the top ten. Sequences were obtained from PBMCs. These receptor sequences come from a woman aged 50 to 65 in good health and CMV-seropositive.

V gene TRBV6-1 combines with J gene TRBJ1-1, with 9 bases that match TRBD1. Germline CDR1 reads MNHNS; CDR2 reads SASEGT. This CDR3 region has 14 residues. After removal of 2 bases from V and 3 bases from J, the junction contained 1 base not matched to a gene. CDR3 nucleotides: TGTGCCAGCAGTGAAAGACAGGGGGACACTGAAGCTTTCTTT. As protein: CASSERQGDTEAFF.

A few counts support this clone. The chain recombines TRBV6-5 with TRBJ1-1, with no clear D. The CDR3 has 14 amino acids. Trimming pared 3 bases from V and 2 bases from J, leaving 10 bases between. Germline CDR1 and CDR2: MNHEY and SVGAGI. Written as DNA, the CDR3 is TGTGCCAGCAGTTATTTTCACAGTAACACTGAAGCTTTCTTT. This translates into CASSYFHSNTEAFF.

The genes are TRBV25-1 and TRBJ1-2; weak D call: TRBD1 (5 bases). V was clipped by 3 bases and J by 7 bases, with 15 bases between them. CDR1 and CDR2 from the germline V gene are MGHDK and SYGVNS. This CDR3 region has 14 residues. The CDR3 here is CASSDFGRVGGYTF. The CDR3 DNA is TGTGCCAGCAGTGATTTTGGCAGGGTGGGTGGCTACACCTTC.

V and J are TRBV5-1 and TRBJ1-1; D ambiguous. The CDR3 loop spans 15 amino acids. The germline V gene encodes CDR1 SGHRS and CDR2 YFSETQ. Deletions cut 1 base from V and 3 bases from J, with 13 bases between. CDR3 nucleotides: TGCGCCAGCAGCTTGACACCTCTGCGGGACACTGAAGCTTTCTTT. Residues: CASSLTPLRDTEAFF.

This rearrangement joins TRBV6-1 to TRBJ1-2, with TRBD1 matching over 8 bases. This CDR3 has 14 residues. V was clipped by 5 bases and J by 7 bases; unmatched bases: 9. The V gene's germline CDR1 is MNHNS and CDR2 SASEGT. CDR3 coding DNA: TGTGCCAGCAGTTCAGACAGGGGCCTTTTTGGCTACACCTTC. Protein: CASSSDRGLFGYTF.

This clone was recorded only once. Compared with germline, one end of the junction differs, possibly owing to a read error. The chain employs TRBV7-9 and TRBJ1-1; 8 nucleotides agree with TRBD1. The CDR3 totals 15 residues. Germline-derived CDR1 and CDR2 are SEHNR and FQNEAQ (reference sequence). Here the CDR3 DNA reads TGTTCCAGCAGCTCCAGACAGGGGACGGACACTGAAGCTTTCTTT. Translation gives CSSSSRQGTDTEAFF. The full variable domain, its missing parts supplied by reference TRBV7-9 and TRBJ1-1, is DTGVSQNPRHKITKRGQNVTFRCDPISEHNRLYWYRQTLGQGPEFLTYFQNEAQLEKSRLLSDRFSAERPKGSFSTLEIQRTEQGDSAMYLCSSSSRQGTDTEAFFGQGTRLTVV.

The chain carries TRBV7-2 and TRBJ2-1; 11 bases map to TRBD1. V lost 3 bases and J lost 9; bases outside the gene matches: 7. The CDR3 is 15 residues long. Germline V gene data show CDR1 as SGHTA and CDR2 as FQGNSA. CDR3 region: CASSFPDRGLFEQFF. The CDR3 DNA follows: TGTGCCAGCAGCTTCCCGGACAGGGGGCTGTTTGAGCAGTTCTTC.

The rearrangement uses TRBV28 and TRBJ2-2, with D possibly matching TRBD1 (6 bases). Germline V CDR1 and CDR2: MDHEN, SYDVKM. Trimming shortened V by 8 bases and J by 3 bases, and 13 bases separated the two germline ends. This CDR3 has 14 amino acids. The CDR3 sequence is CASFTGTDTGELFF. DNA for the CDR3: TGTGCCAGCTTTACAGGGACGGACACCGGGGAGCTGTTTTTT.

This sequence joins TRBV5-6 and TRBJ1-3; D is unclear. V lost 4 bases to trimming and J lost 3 bases, with 8 bases between them. This CDR3 spans 13 amino acids. Germline V gene sequence: CDR1 SGHDT, CDR2 YYEEEE. CDR3 amino acids: CASSEEDGNTIYF. CDR3 DNA sequence: TGTGCCAGCAGCGAAGAGGATGGAAACACCATATATTTT.

This clone was picked up one time. The chain recombines TRBV7-3 with TRBJ2-3; 16 bases are a match to TRBD2. The CDR3 is made up of 16 amino acids. Per the germline V gene, CDR1 is SGHTA and CDR2 is FQGTGA. Trimming removed 5 bases from V and 4 bases from J; junction bases left unmatched: 3. This CDR3 reads CASSPGTSGRADTQYF. CDR3 nucleotide sequence: TGTGCCAGCAGCCCTGGGACTAGCGGGAGGGCAGATACGCAGTATTTT.

The V call is TRBV7-2, the J call TRBJ1-6; the D gene is possibly TRBD1 (5 bases). The germline CDR1 and CDR2 sequences are SGHTA and FQGNSA. The CDR3 has 14 residues. The germline V and J ends were trimmed by 2 bases and 7 bases, with 9 bases remaining between them. CDR3 sequence (DNA): TGTGCCAGCAGCTTACTGGGGGGGAATTCACCCCTCCACTTT. Encoded protein: CASSLLGGNSPLHF.

The chain employs TRBV14 and TRBJ1-4; D may be TRBD1 (5 bases). The CDR3 consists of 16 residues. V was trimmed by 3 bases and J by 5 bases, leaving 16 bases between them. CDR1 and CDR2 (germline): SGHDN, FVKESK. This CDR3 reads CASSQRRGTENEKLFF. CDR3 DNA: TGTGCCAGCAGCCAGCGGAGGGGTACCGAGAATGAAAAACTGTTTTTT.

This chain links TRBV7-9 with TRBJ2-1; D is perhaps TRBD1 (5 bases). CDR1 is SEHNR, CDR2 FQNEAQ, per germline (reference sequence). The CDR3 sequence is 12 residues long. Trimming shortened V by 3 bases and J by 13 bases, and 13 bases separated the two germline ends. In DNA form, the CDR3 reads TGTGCCAGCAGCTTCGACAGCCCCGTCCAGTTCTTC. It is translated as CASSFDSPVQFF.

The chain recombines TRBV7-8 with TRBJ1-2; D perhaps matches TRBD1 (5 bases). Trimming took 5 bases from V and 8 from J, leaving 21 bases between them. CDR3 length: 15 amino acids. Germline V gene sequence: CDR1 SGHVS, CDR2 FQNEAQ. The CDR3: CASSPADIRRGGYTF. The CDR3 DNA follows: TGTGCCAGCAGCCCCGCCGACATTCGGCGGGGGGGCTACACCTTC.

The genes are TRBV7-6 and TRBJ2-3; TRBD2 matches 8 bases. V trimming: 6 bases; J trimming: 2 bases; junction bases outside the gene matches: 4. Germline V gene sequence: CDR1 SGHVS, CDR2 FNYEAQ. The CDR3 has 14 residues. The CDR3 region has the DNA TGTGCCAGCAGAGCGGGAGCGACCACAGATACGCAGTATTTT. Its translation is CASRAGATTDTQYF.

This clone was detected many times. The chain combines TRBV4-1 with TRBJ1-1; 7 nucleotides agree with TRBD1. The CDR3 extends over 15 amino acids. Germline CDR1 is MGHRA and CDR2 is YSYEKL. Unmatched junction bases numbered 12, after V lost 1 base and J lost 10 bases. The CDR3 coding sequence is TGCGCCAGCAGCCAAGTCGACAGGGAGACGTTTGGAGCTTTCTTT. Residues: CASSQVDRETFGAFF.

V is TRBV10-2 and J is TRBJ1-2; D unclear. CDR3 length: 11 residues. Germline values: CDR1 WSHSY, CDR2 SAAADI. The germline V and J ends were trimmed by 5 bases and 2 bases, with 3 bases remaining between them. The CDR3 loop reads CASSQNYGYTF. DNA of the CDR3: TGCGCCAGCAGTCAGAACTATGGCTACACCTTC.

The chain links TRBV7-9 to TRBJ2-5, with D perhaps TRBD1 (8 bases). The CDR3 is made up of 14 amino acids. The V gene's germline CDR1 is SEHNR and CDR2 FQNEAQ (reference sequence). Trimming took 3 bases from V and 3 from J, leaving 11 bases between them. The CDR3 is CASSFTGGEETQYF. Written as DNA, the CDR3 is TGTGCCAGCAGCTTTACAGGGGGGGAAGAGACCCAGTACTTC.

This clone was found once. The rearrangement uses TRBV5-1 and TRBJ2-5; TRBD2 is a possible D gene (5 bases). CDR1 and CDR2 from the germline V gene are SGHRS and YFSETQ. Trimming cost V 1 base and J 5 bases, with 12 bases left between them. This CDR3 is 14 amino acids long. The CDR3 coding sequence is TGCGCCAGCAGCTTGATGGACTCCGATGAGACCCAGTACTTC. Residues: CASSLMDSDETQYF.

The chain uses TRBV7-9 and TRBJ1-1; D not resolved. CDR1 SEHNR and CDR2 FQNEAQ come from the germline V gene (reference sequence). Trimming removed 5 bases from V and 0 bases from J, with 7 bases in between. CDR3 size: 13 residues. The CDR3 loop reads CASSADMNTEAFF. The CDR3, as DNA: TGTGCCAGCAGCGCCGACATGAACACTGAAGCTTTCTTT.

The rearrangement links TRBV7-3 to TRBJ2-2; D gene uncertain. Per the germline V gene, CDR1 is SGHTA and CDR2 is FQGTGA. The CDR3 totals 14 residues. V lost 0 bases to trimming and J lost 4 bases, with 6 bases between them. CDR3 sequence reads: CASSLTQSTGELFF. For the CDR3, the DNA is TGTGCCAGCAGCTTAACACAGTCCACCGGGGAGCTGTTTTTT.

This rearrangement joins TRBV28 to TRBJ1-5; D perhaps matches TRBD1 (6 bases). Trimming pared 7 bases from V and 7 bases from J, leaving 14 bases between. Germline V gives CDR1 MDHEN, CDR2 SYDVKM. The CDR3 runs 13 residues. The CDR3 sequence: CASMTLGQQPQHF. CDR3 nucleotides: TGTGCCAGCATGACGTTAGGACAGCAGCCCCAGCATTTT.

This clone was recorded once. The chain carries TRBV5-4 and TRBJ1-6; 8 bases match TRBD1. Germline V gives CDR1 SGHNT, CDR2 YYREEE (reference sequence). The CDR3 extends over 16 amino acids. V was clipped by 0 bases and J by 7 bases; unmatched bases: 6. The CDR3: CASSLALQGENSPLHF. CDR3 in DNA: TGTGCCAGCAGCTTGGCTCTACAGGGGGAAAATTCACCCCTCCACTTT.

The V call is TRBV7-2, the J call TRBJ2-7; D may be TRBD1 (5 bases). Germline lookup yields CDR1 SGHTA and CDR2 FQGNSA. Trimming pared 1 base from V and 2 bases from J, leaving 9 bases between. CDR3 size: 14 residues. The CDR3 DNA reads as TGTGCCAGCAGCTTAGAGCCAGGGCCCTACGAGCAGTACTTC. It yields the protein CASSLEPGPYEQYF.

This clone was observed once. The chain is built from TRBV5-1 and TRBJ1-4, with 10 nucleotides matching TRBD1. From germline, CDR1 is SGHRS and CDR2 YFSETQ. The CDR3 has 15 amino acids. J gave up 5 bases and V 2 bases, and 3 bases lay outside the gene matches. This CDR3 reads CASSFGQGDNEKLFF. For the CDR3, the DNA is TGCGCCAGCAGCTTTGGACAGGGGGACAATGAAAAACTGTTTTTT.

This chain links TRBV5-1 with TRBJ2-1; 10 bases match TRBD2. Germline CDR1 is SGHRS and CDR2 is YFSETQ. V was pared by 5 bases and J by 6 bases, with 8 bases of the junction left unmatched. CDR3 size: 15 residues. As DNA, the CDR3 is TGCGCCAGCAGATCCGGGACTAGCGTTTCCAATGAGCAGTTCTTC. Translation gives CASRSGTSVSNEQFF.

The chain couples TRBV30 to TRBJ2-3; TRBD2 is a possible D gene (5 bases). The CDR3 spans 14 residues. V gave up 0 bases and J gave up 1 base, with 8 bases separating them. The germline V gene encodes CDR1 GTSNPN and CDR2 SVGIG (reference sequence). The CDR3 DNA is TGTGCCTGGAGTGTAGGGCGGGGCACAGATACGCAGTATTTT. Translation: CAWSVGRGTDTQYF.

V gene TRBV7-3 combines with J gene TRBJ2-3; D ambiguous. V was pared by 0 bases and J by 0 bases, with 7 bases between. In germline, CDR1 is SGHTA, CDR2 FQGTGA. The CDR3 has 15 residues. Here the CDR3 DNA reads TGTGCCAGCAGCTTAACGACTCTTAGCACAGATACGCAGTATTTT. It specifies CASSLTTLSTDTQYF.

The chain couples TRBV2 to TRBJ2-5, with TRBD1 matching over 7 bases. After removal of 5 bases from V and 5 bases from J, the junction contained 8 bases not matched to a gene. Germline assignment: CDR1 SNHLY and CDR2 FYNNEI. The CDR3 sequence is 14 residues long. In DNA form, the CDR3 reads TGTGCCAGCAGTTCTAACAGGGGAACGGAGACCCAGTACTTC. Amino acid sequence: CASSSNRGTETQYF.